This T cell receptor beta chain was recorded in a study of cytomegalovirus exposure and HLA in healthy donors. A note on this clone: Its antigen is not identified.

Overall study results and limits: With later analysis, a missense DCLRE1C variant became linked to TCR beta V- and J-gene trimming. An observed cluster of highly shared sequence variants was recorded as a likely sequencing artifact.

PCR was performed using 60 Vbeta and 13 Jbeta primers. TCRdb keeps only in-frame clones here, not all; method: immunoSEQ multiplex PCR. This sample has around 78,000 clones, with about 81% found just once. Sequenced sample: PBMCs. The receptor was derived from a woman in her fifties or sixties in good health and CMV-seronegative.

The CDR3 DNA reads as TGTGCCAGCTCACCGGGAGTCTCCGGGTCTGAAAAACTGTTTTTT. Amino acids: CASSPGVSGSEKLFF. The chain is built from TRBV18 and TRBJ1-4; unclear D gene. Deletions cut 3 bases from V and 7 bases from J, with 15 bases between. This CDR3 is 15 amino acids long. The germline gives CDR1 KGHSH, CDR2 LQKENI. Using reference TRBV18 and TRBJ1-4 for the parts outside the CDR3, the full variable domain is NAGVMQNPRHLVRRRGQEARLRCSPMKGHSHVYWYRQLPEEGLKFMVYLQKENIIDESGMPKERFSAEFPKEGPSILRIQQVVRGDSAAYFCASSPGVSGSEKLFFGSGTQLSVL.